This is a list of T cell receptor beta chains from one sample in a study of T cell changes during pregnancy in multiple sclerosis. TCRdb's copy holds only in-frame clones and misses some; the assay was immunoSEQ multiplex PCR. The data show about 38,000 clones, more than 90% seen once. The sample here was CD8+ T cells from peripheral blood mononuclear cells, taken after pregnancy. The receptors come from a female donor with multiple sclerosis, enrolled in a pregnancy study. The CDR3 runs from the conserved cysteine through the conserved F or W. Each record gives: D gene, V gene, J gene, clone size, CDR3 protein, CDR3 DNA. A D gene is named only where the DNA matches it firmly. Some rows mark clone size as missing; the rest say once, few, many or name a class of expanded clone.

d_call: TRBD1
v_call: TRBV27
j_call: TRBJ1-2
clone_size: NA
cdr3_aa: CASSSGQGLSNYGYTF
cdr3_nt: TGTGCCAGCAGTTCGGGACAGGGGCTAAGTAACTATGGCTACACCTTC

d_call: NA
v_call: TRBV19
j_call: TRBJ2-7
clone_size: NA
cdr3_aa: CASSIDASSYEQYF
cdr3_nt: TGTGCCAGTAGTATAGACGCGTCCTCCTACGAGCAGTACTTC

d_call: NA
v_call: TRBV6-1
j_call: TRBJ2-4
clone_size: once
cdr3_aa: CASSEFVQPLLAKNIQYF
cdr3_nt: TGTGCCAGCAGTGAATTTGTTCAACCACTTCTAGCCAAAAACATTCAGTACTTC

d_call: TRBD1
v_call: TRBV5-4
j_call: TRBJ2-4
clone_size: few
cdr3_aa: CASSMDRGNFQYF
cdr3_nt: TGTGCCAGCAGCATGGACAGGGGGAACTTTCAGTACTTC

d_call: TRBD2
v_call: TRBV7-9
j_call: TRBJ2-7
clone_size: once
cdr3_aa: CASSAPGGLYEQYF
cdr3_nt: TGTGCCAGCAGCGCTCCGGGGGGACTCTACGAGCAGTACTTC

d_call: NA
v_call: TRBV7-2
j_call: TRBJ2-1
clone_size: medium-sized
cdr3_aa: CASSLERGGIYNEQFF
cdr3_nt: TGTGCCAGCAGCTTAGAAAGGGGCGGGATCTACAATGAGCAGTTCTTC

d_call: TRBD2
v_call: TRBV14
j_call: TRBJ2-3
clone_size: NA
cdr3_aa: CASSHREGRDTQYF
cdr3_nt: TGTGCCAGCAGCCACCGGGAGGGCCGAGATACGCAGTATTTT

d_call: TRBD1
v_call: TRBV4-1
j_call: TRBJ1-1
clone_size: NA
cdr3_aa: CASTQGGTEAFF
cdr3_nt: TGCGCCAGCACGCAGGGGGGAACTGAAGCTTTCTTT

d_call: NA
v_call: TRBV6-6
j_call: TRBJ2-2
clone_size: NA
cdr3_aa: CASTTGRGTGELFF
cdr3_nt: TGTGCCAGCACAACCGGCAGGGGCACCGGGGAGCTGTTTTTT

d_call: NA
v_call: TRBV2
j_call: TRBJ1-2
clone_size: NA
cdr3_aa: CASSLVTGYGYTF
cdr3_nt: TGTGCCAGCAGCCTCGTGACGGGCTATGGCTACACCTTC

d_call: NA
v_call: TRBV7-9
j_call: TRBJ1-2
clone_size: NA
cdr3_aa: CASSLGGLYNYGYTF
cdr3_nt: TGTGCCAGCAGCTTAGGGGGCCTTTACAACTATGGCTACACCTTC

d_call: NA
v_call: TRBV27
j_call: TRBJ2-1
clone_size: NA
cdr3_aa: CASSLVIGGSSYNEQFF
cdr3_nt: TGTGCCAGCAGTTTAGTTATAGGGGGTAGCTCCTACAATGAGCAGTTCTTC

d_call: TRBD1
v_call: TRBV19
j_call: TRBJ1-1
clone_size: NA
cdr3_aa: CASSPRDRGLGTEAFF
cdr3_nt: TGTGCCAGTAGTCCGCGGGACAGGGGGCTTGGCACTGAAGCTTTCTTT

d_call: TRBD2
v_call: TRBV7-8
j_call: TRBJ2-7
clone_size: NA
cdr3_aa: CASSNRLAGGTYEQYF
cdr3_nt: TGTGCCAGCAGCAACCGACTAGCGGGGGGAACCTACGAGCAGTACTTC

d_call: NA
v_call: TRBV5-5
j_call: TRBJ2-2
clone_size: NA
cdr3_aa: CASSLVSRGSGELFF
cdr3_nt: TGTGCCAGCAGCTTGGTCTCTAGGGGATCCGGGGAGCTGTTTTTT

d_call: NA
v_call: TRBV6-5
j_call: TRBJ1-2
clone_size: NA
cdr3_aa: CASSYSGASNYGYTF
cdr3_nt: TGTGCCAGCAGTTACAGCGGGGCATCTAACTATGGCTACACCTTC

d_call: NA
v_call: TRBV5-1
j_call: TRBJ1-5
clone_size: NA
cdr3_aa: CASSLRGGPNQPQHF
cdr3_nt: TGCGCCAGCAGCTTACGAGGAGGCCCAAATCAGCCCCAGCATTTT

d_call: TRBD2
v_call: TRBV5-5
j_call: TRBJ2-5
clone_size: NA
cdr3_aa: CASSLDSRGQETQYF
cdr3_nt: TGTGCCAGCAGCTTGGATTCGCGGGGGCAAGAGACCCAGTACTTC

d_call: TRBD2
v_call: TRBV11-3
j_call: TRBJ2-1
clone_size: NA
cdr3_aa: CASRLGTSGEQFF
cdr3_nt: TGTGCCAGCAGACTCGGGACTAGCGGTGAGCAGTTCTTC

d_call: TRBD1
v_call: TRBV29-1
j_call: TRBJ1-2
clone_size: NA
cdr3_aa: CSVEKGVATGGYGYTF
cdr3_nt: TGCAGCGTTGAAAAGGGGGTGGCGACAGGGGGGTATGGCTACACCTTC

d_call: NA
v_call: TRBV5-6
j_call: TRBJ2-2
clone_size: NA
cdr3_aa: CASSFEGLSNTGELFF
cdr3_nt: TGTGCCAGCAGCTTTGAAGGACTATCGAACACCGGGGAGCTGTTTTTT

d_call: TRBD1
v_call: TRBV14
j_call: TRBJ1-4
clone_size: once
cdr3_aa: CASSRRTGRQEEKLFF
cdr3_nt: TGTGCCAGCAGCCGCAGGACAGGCCGGCAGGAGGAAAAACTGTTTTTT

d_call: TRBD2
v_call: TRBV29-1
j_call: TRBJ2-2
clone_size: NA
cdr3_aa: CSVPLAGGPSTGELFF
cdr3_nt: TGCAGCGTTCCGCTAGCGGGGGGGCCGAGCACCGGGGAGCTGTTTTTT

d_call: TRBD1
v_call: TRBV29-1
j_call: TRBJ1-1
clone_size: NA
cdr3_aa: CSVEGTGAARDTEAFF
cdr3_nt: TGCAGCGTTGAAGGAACAGGGGCCGCTCGGGACACTGAAGCTTTCTTT

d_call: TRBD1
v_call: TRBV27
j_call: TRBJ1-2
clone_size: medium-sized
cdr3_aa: CASSPTPGQGAYGYTF
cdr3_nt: TGTGCCAGCAGTCCCACTCCGGGACAGGGGGCCTATGGCTACACCTTC

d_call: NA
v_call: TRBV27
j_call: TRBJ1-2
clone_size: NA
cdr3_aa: CASSLSKRAGYTF
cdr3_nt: TGTGCCAGCAGTTTATCGAAGAGGGCGGGCTACACCTTC

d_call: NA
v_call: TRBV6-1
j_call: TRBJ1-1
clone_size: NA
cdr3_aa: CASSSLPELNTEAFF
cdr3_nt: TGTGCCAGCAGTTCCCTCCCAGAACTGAACACTGAAGCTTTCTTT

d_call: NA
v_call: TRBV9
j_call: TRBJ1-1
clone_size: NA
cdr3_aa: CASSLDPQGKSEAFF
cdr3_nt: TGTGCCAGCAGCTTAGACCCGCAGGGCAAGTCTGAAGCTTTCTTT

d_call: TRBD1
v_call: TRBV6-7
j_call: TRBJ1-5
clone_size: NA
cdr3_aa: CASTYRGQNLQPQHF
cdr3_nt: TGTGCCAGCACCTACAGGGGACAGAATTTACAGCCCCAGCATTTT

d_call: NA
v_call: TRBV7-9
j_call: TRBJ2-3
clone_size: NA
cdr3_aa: CASSLNNYSTDTQYF
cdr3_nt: TGTGCCAGCAGCTTGAATAACTATAGCACAGATACGCAGTATTTT

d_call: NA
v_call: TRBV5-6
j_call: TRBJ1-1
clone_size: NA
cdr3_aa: CASSRGTGNTEAFF
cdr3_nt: TGTGCCAGCAGCCGCGGGACGGGGAACACTGAAGCTTTCTTT

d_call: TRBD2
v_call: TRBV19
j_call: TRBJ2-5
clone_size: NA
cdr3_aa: CASSITAGGGLVQETQYF
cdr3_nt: TGTGCCAGTAGTATAACAGCGGGAGGGGGTCTTGTCCAAGAGACCCAGTACTTC

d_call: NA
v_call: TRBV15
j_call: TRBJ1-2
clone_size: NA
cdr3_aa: CATSYRLGWGYTF
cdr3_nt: TGTGCCACCAGCTACAGGCTCGGTTGGGGCTACACCTTC

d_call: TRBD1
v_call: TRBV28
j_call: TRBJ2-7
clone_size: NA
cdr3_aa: CASSFTGTGFYEQYF
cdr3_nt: TGTGCCAGCAGTTTTACCGGGACAGGGTTCTACGAGCAGTACTTC

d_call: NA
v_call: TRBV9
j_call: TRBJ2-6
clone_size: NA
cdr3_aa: CASSVGRRTGANVLTF
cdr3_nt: TGTGCCAGCAGCGTAGGACGAAGGACAGGGGCCAACGTCCTGACTTTC

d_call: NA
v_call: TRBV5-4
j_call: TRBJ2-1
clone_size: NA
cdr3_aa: CASSFRGREQFF
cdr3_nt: TGTGCCAGCAGCTTTAGGGGAAGGGAGCAGTTCTTC

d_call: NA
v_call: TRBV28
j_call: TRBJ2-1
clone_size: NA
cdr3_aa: CASSLNLPPASLSSYNEQFF
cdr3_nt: TGTGCCAGCAGTTTGAACCTACCACCCGCGTCCTTGAGCTCCTACAATGAGCAGTTCTTC

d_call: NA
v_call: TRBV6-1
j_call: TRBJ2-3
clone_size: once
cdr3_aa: CASTIDRNTDTQYF
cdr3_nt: TGTGCCAGCACGATAGACAGAAACACAGATACGCAGTATTTT

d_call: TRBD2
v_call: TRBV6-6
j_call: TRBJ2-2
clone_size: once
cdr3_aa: CASSETSGVAGELFF
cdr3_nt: TGTGCCAGCAGTGAGACTAGCGGGGTTGCTGGGGAGCTGTTTTTT

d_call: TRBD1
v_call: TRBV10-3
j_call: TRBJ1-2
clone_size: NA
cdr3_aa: CAIRTGTEFYGYTF
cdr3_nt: TGTGCCATCAGGACCGGGACAGAATTCTATGGCTACACCTTC

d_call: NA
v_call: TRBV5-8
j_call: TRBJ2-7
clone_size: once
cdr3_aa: CASSWRGAYEQYF
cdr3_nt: TGTGCCAGCAGCTGGAGGGGAGCCTACGAGCAGTACTTC

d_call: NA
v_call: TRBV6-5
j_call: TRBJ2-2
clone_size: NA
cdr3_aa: CASSYSRAGPRGELFF
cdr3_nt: TGTGCCAGCAGTTACTCGAGGGCGGGGCCTCGCGGGGAGCTGTTTTTT

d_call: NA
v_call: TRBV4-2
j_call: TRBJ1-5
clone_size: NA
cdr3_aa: CASSQGSQGNQPQHF
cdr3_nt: TGTGCCAGCAGCCAAGGTTCACAGGGAAATCAGCCCCAGCATTTT

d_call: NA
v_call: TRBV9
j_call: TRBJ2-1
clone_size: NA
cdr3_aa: CASSPPSNEQFF
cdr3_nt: TGTGCCAGCAGCCCCCCTTCCAATGAGCAGTTCTTC

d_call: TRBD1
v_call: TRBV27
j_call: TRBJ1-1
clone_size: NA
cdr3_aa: CASSSGQGGAFF
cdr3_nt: TGTGCCAGCAGTTCCGGACAGGGTGGAGCTTTCTTT

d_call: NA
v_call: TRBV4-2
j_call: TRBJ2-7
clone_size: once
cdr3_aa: CASSQVRSKNGEQYF
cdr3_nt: TGTGCCAGCAGCCAAGTGAGGTCAAAAAATGGCGAGCAGTACTTC

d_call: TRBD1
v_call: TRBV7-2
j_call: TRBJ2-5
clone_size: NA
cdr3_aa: CASSSYGTGRAQYF
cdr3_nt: TGTGCCAGCAGCTCCTATGGGACAGGGAGGGCCCAGTACTTC

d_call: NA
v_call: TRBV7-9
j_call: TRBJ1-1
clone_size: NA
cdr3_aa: CASSPRQAVNTEAFF
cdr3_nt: TGTGCCAGCAGCCCACGACAGGCGGTCAACACTGAAGCTTTCTTT

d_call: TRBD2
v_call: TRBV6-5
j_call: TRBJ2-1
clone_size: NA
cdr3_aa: CASSYSGGGHNEQFF
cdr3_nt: TGTGCCAGCAGTTACAGCGGCGGGGGGCACAATGAGCAGTTCTTC

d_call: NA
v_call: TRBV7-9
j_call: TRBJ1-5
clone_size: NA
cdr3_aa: CASSRPGQPQHF
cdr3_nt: TGTGCCAGCAGCCGCCCGGGTCAGCCCCAGCATTTT

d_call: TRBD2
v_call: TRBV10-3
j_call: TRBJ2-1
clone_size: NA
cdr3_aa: CASRGAAGDNEQFF
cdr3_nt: TGTGCCTCGCGGGGGGCAGCGGGGGACAATGAGCAGTTCTTC

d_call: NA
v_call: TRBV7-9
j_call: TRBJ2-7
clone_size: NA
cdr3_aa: CASSPTSGTAYEQYF
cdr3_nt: TGTGCCAGCAGCCCGACCTCCGGGACTGCCTACGAGCAGTACTTC

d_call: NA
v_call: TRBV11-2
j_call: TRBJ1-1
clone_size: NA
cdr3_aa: CASSYTTGSNTEAFF
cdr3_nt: TGTGCCAGCAGCTACACTACAGGGAGTAACACTGAAGCTTTCTTT

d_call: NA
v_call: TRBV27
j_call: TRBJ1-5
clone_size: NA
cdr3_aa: CASGLRDSNQPQHF
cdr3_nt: TGTGCCAGCGGGCTTAGAGACAGCAATCAGCCCCAGCATTTT

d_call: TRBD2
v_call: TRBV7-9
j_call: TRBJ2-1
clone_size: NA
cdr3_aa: CASRLPGTSVNEQFF
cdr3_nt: TGTGCCAGCAGGCTACCCGGGACTAGCGTCAATGAGCAGTTCTTC

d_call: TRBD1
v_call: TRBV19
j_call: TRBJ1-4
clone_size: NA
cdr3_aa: CASSLPRGRNEKLFF
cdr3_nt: TGTGCCAGTAGTCTCCCCAGGGGGCGAAATGAAAAACTGTTTTTT

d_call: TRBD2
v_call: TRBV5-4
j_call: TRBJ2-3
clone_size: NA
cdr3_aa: CASSNLAGGLTGTDTQYF
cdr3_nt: TGTGCCAGCAGCAACCTAGCGGGAGGGCTGACCGGCACAGATACGCAGTATTTT

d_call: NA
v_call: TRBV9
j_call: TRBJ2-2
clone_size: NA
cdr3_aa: CASSVGGSDRELFF
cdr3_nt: TGTGCCAGCAGCGTAGGAGGGTCCGACCGGGAGCTGTTTTTT